This T cell receptor beta chain was sequenced for a study of T cells in Graves' hyperthyroidism and ophthalmopathy. Using RNA transcripts as the source, TCR beta CDR3 regions were amplified. The HTBI primer set was used in a first-round RT-PCR of the TCR CDR3. Each CDR3 protein gets one entry after TCRdb re-called the multiplex PCR reads with MiXCR. The data hold about 300,000 distinct CDR3 sequences, with around 19% observed a single time. Investigators excluded patients with uncontrolled infection, other autoimmune disease, pregnancy or lactation. Together with thyroid ultrasound, orbital computed tomography, serum thyroxine and TRAb, clinical symptoms were used for diagnoses. The PBMCs studied were ones that came from 10 ml fresh peripheral blood. This clonotype came up many times. After removal of 5 bases from V and 6 bases from J, the junction contained 6 bases not matched to a gene. The CDR3 runs to 14 residues. Germline-derived CDR1 and CDR2 are SGHRS and YFSETQ.

Specimen: blood. The TCR originated in a man aged 50 to 59 with Graves' ophthalmopathy. The chain couples TRBV5-1 to TRBJ2-1, with 9 bases fitting TRBD2. The CDR3 DNA reads TGCGCCAGCAGTTCAGGACTAGCGACCAATGAGCAGTTCTTC. Protein product: CASSSGLATNEQFF.